These 22 T cell receptor beta chains came from one sample sequenced in a study of coeliac disease. The repertoire was sequenced with immunoSEQ multiplex PCR; TCRdb's copy has only in-frame clones and lacks some. The data hold 4,000 to 5,500 clones, with approximately 70% observed a single time. The material sequenced was lymphocytes from the gut lamina propria. All receptors derive from a man aged 18 to 29 with celiac disease on a gluten-free diet.

The chain carries TRBV30 and TRBJ1-1, with D tentatively TRBD1 (5 bases). V lost 3 bases, J lost 4 bases, and 15 bases lay in between. Germline CDR1 is GTSNPN and CDR2 is SVGIG (reference sequence). The CDR3 spans 14 residues. The DNA for the CDR3 is TGTGCCTGGAGGCCAGGAGGGGTGACCACTGAAGCTTTCTTT. Its protein is CAWRPGGVTTEAFF.

The rearrangement uses TRBV6-4 and TRBJ2-2, with 9 nucleotides matching TRBD2. V dropped 5 bases and J dropped 4; count of bases not matched to a gene: 11. Looked up from germline, CDR1 is MRHNA and CDR2 is SNTAGT. CDR3 length: 17 amino acids. The DNA of the CDR3 is TGTGCCAGCAGTAAGGTTCCTAGCGGGGCTATCACCGGGGAGCTGTTTTTT. It specifies CASSKVPSGAITGELFF.

The chain links TRBV27 to TRBJ1-6; 9 bases agree with TRBD1. The CDR3 has 13 amino acids. The V and J ends lost 4 bases and 10 bases, in that order; junction bases with no gene match: 2. The V gene's germline CDR1 is MNHEY and CDR2 SMNVEV (reference sequence). In DNA form, the CDR3 reads TGTGCCAGCAGTTCTGGGACAGGGTCACCCCTCCACTTT. Translation: CASSSGTGSPLHF.

This clone has more than one count but fewer than ten. V usage is TRBV7-2 and J usage is TRBJ2-1, with D maybe TRBD2 (7 bases). Germline CDR1 reads SGHTA; CDR2 reads FQGNSA. V lost 1 base and J lost 7, with 11 bases in between. The CDR3 spans 14 residues. CDR3 sequence (DNA): TGTGCCAGCAGCTTAGGTAGGGGGGGAAATGAGCAGTTCTTC. Translated, it gives CASSLGRGGNEQFF. The variable domain in full, with the rest retrieved from reference TRBV7-2 and TRBJ2-1, is GAGVSQSPSNKVTEKGKDVELRCDPISGHTALYWYRQSLGQGLEFLIYFQGNSAPDKSGLPSDRFSAERTGGSVSTLTIQRTQQEDSAVYLCASSLGRGGNEQFFGPGTRLTVL.

The V and J genes are TRBV14 and TRBJ2-7; D is unclear. The V and J ends lost 2 bases and 4 bases respectively, with 6 bases between them. The CDR3 has 12 amino acids. The germline gives CDR1 SGHDN, CDR2 FVKESK. This chain's CDR3 is CASSQFRYEQYF. The CDR3 DNA is TGTGCCAGCAGCCAATTCAGATACGAGCAGTACTTC.

V and J are TRBV7-3 and TRBJ1-6, with TRBD1 matching over 7 bases. Germline assignment: CDR1 SGHTA and CDR2 FQGTGA. The CDR3 spans 16 residues. J lost 7 bases, V lost 2 bases, and 8 bases had no gene match. The CDR3 coding sequence is TGTGCCAGCAGCTTACGCCCGGGACAGCTAAATTCACCCCTCCACTTT. This sequence encodes CASSLRPGQLNSPLHF.

V and J are TRBV6-5 and TRBJ1-5, with unresolved D. Per the germline V gene, CDR1 is MNHEY and CDR2 is SVGAGI. The CDR3 spans 14 residues. V was clipped by 0 bases and J by 5 bases, with 8 bases between them. For the CDR3, the DNA is TGTGCCAGCAGTTACTCCCGGACTCATCAGCCCCAGCATTTT. This translates into CASSYSRTHQPQHF.

V gene TRBV7-2 combines with J gene TRBJ2-1; tentatively, D is TRBD2 (6 bases). Trimming removed 3 bases at V and 6 bases at J, with 15 bases between. The CDR3 totals 15 residues. Germline V gene sequence: CDR1 SGHTA, CDR2 FQGNSA. CDR3 sequence: CASSFGGASINEQFF. The CDR3 nucleotides read TGTGCCAGCAGCTTCGGCGGGGCTAGCATCAATGAGCAGTTCTTC.

The chain combines TRBV4-1 with TRBJ1-4; 7 nucleotides agree with TRBD1. Germline CDR1 MGHRA, CDR2 YSYEKL. Losses at the gene ends were 0 bases for V and 3 bases for J; bases not matched to a gene: 7. This CDR3 contains 17 residues. The CDR3: CASSQDASGTANEKLFF. The CDR3 region has the DNA TGCGCCAGCAGCCAAGATGCGTCCGGGACAGCTAATGAAAAACTGTTTTTT.

This chain uses TRBV18 with TRBJ2-1, with TRBD2 identical over 14 bases. V gave up 6 bases and J gave up 6 bases; unmatched junction bases: 4. Germline CDR1 is KGHSH and CDR2 is LQKENI. This CDR3 is built from 15 residues. Here the CDR3 reads CASSTSGGALNEQFF. CDR3 DNA: TGTGCCAGCTCGACTAGCGGGGGGGCTCTCAATGAGCAGTTCTTC.

The chain has TRBV27 and TRBJ2-1; D possibly corresponds to TRBD2 (7 bases). The V gene's germline CDR1 is MNHEY and CDR2 SMNVEV (reference sequence). CDR3 length: 14 amino acids. V was cut by 6 bases and J by 4 bases, with 13 bases left in between. The DNA of the CDR3 is TGTGCCAGCAGCCCCGGGGGGCCTTACAATGAGCAGTTCTTC. It specifies CASSPGGPYNEQFF.

The chain links TRBV27 to TRBJ2-5, with TRBD2 matching 9 bases. Per germline, CDR1 MNHEY and CDR2 SMNVEV (reference sequence). V gave up 5 bases and J gave up 6 bases; unmatched junction bases: 16. The CDR3 contains 17 residues. The CDR3 nucleotides are TGTGCCAGCAGTACCCCCTCGCGCGGGGGGGCCGGTCAGACCCAGTACTTC. Its protein product is CASSTPSRGGAGQTQYF.

CDR3 protein: CASSLAPSVLYEQYF. The CDR3 coding sequence is TGCGCCAGCAGCTTGGCCCCTAGCGTCCTCTACGAGCAGTACTTC. The chain employs TRBV5-1 and TRBJ2-7, with D possibly matching TRBD2 (6 bases). The CDR3 totals 15 residues. V shed 0 bases and J shed 3 bases, with 13 bases lying between them. Germline CDR1 reads SGHRS; CDR2 reads YFSETQ.

V is TRBV18 and J is TRBJ1-5; 7 nucleotides match TRBD1. The CDR3 sequence is 15 residues long. V dropped 1 base and J dropped 4; count of bases not matched to a gene: 4. In germline, CDR1 is KGHSH, CDR2 LQKENI. The CDR3 here is CASSPQGATNQPQHF. As DNA, the CDR3 is TGTGCCAGCTCACCACAGGGGGCAACAAATCAGCCCCAGCATTTT.

The DNA of the CDR3 is TGTGCCAGCGGGGGACAGGGCCAAAACTATGGCTACACCTTC. Translation gives CASGGQGQNYGYTF. This chain uses TRBV7-2 with TRBJ1-2; TRBD1 agrees at 9 bases. Germline trimming cut 8 bases from V and 2 bases from J; bases unmatched to any gene: 6. The CDR3 loop spans 14 amino acids. Germline CDR1 reads SGHTA; CDR2 reads FQGNSA.

Only a few counts were recorded for this clone. The chain carries TRBV7-2 and TRBJ2-7, with 8 bases lining up with TRBD1. With 5 bases clipped from V and 5 bases from J, the junction kept 8 bases outside the gene matches. Germline assignment: CDR1 SGHTA and CDR2 FQGNSA. CDR3 size: 14 residues. The CDR3 loop reads CASSHAATGDEQYF. The CDR3 nucleotides read TGTGCCAGCAGCCACGCAGCGACAGGGGACGAGCAGTACTTC.

This chain joins TRBV6-1 and TRBJ2-1; D is perhaps TRBD2 (5 bases). From germline, CDR1 is MNHNS and CDR2 SASEGT. CDR3 length: 15 amino acids. V was trimmed by 5 bases and J by 4 bases, leaving 15 bases between them. Here the CDR3 reads CASSSQRSNYNEQFF. In DNA, the CDR3 is TGTGCCAGCAGTTCACAGCGGAGCAATTACAATGAGCAGTTCTTC.

The chain has TRBV4-1 and TRBJ2-7, with TRBD2 as a possible D gene (6 bases). Germline CDR1 MGHRA, CDR2 YSYEKL. The CDR3 is made up of 15 amino acids. Trimming took off 4 bases at V and 4 bases at J, with 17 bases between the two ends. CDR3: CASSLNPGVSYEQYF. CDR3 in DNA: TGCGCCAGCAGCCTTAACCCGGGGGTTTCGTACGAGCAGTACTTC.

This sequence joins TRBV28 and TRBJ2-2; 9 bases fit TRBD2. The CDR3 covers 15 residues. In germline, CDR1 is MDHEN, CDR2 SYDVKM. Losses at the gene ends were 7 bases for V and 5 bases for J; bases not matched to a gene: 8. The CDR3 DNA reads as TGTGCCAGCACCCCCCAGCGGGGGGTTACCGGGGAGCTGTTTTTT. This codes for CASTPQRGVTGELFF. The variable domain in full, with the rest retrieved from reference TRBV28 and TRBJ2-2, is DVKVTQSSRYLVKRTGEKVFLECVQDMDHENMFWYRQDPGLGLRLIYFSYDVKMKEKGDIPEGYSVSREKKERFSLILESASTNQTSMYLCASTPQRGVTGELFFGEGSRLTVL.

This clone has more than one count but fewer than ten. The rearrangement links TRBV2 to TRBJ2-1; TRBD2 matches at 10 bases. The CDR3 contains 15 residues. After removal of 6 bases from V and 0 bases from J, the junction contained 2 bases not matched to a gene. Germline-derived CDR1 and CDR2 are SNHLY and FYNNEI. For the CDR3, the DNA is TGTGCCAGCAGAGTAGCGGGGGGCTCCTACAATGAGCAGTTCTTC. It is translated as CASRVAGGSYNEQFF. Together with reference TRBV2 and TRBJ2-1, the CDR3 gives the full variable domain: EPEVTQTPSHQVTQMGQEVILRCVPISNHLYFYWYRQILGQKVEFLVSFYNNEISEKSEIFDDQFSVERPDGSNFTLKIRSTKLEDSAMYFCASRVAGGSYNEQFFGPGTRLTVL.

This chain connects TRBV18 to TRBJ2-7, with a tentative D call TRBD2 (6 bases). The CDR3 loop spans 13 amino acids. Trimming took off 6 bases at V and 3 bases at J, with 12 bases between the two ends. Germline V CDR1 and CDR2: KGHSH, LQKENI. CDR3 protein: CASSTGAHYEQYF. The CDR3 bases are TGTGCCAGCTCCACGGGAGCTCACTACGAGCAGTACTTC. Supplemented by reference TRBV18 and TRBJ2-7, the full variable domain reads NAGVMQNPRHLVRRRGQEARLRCSPMKGHSHVYWYRQLPEEGLKFMVYLQKENIIDESGMPKERFSAEFPKEGPSILRIQQVVRGDSAAYFCASSTGAHYEQYFGPGTRLTVT.

The chain employs TRBV7-2 and TRBJ1-2; TRBD1 is a possible D gene (6 bases). Trimming stripped 1 base from V and 3 bases from J, with 9 bases between. The CDR3 has 14 residues. Germline V gene sequence: CDR1 SGHTA, CDR2 FQGNSA. The CDR3 sequence is CASSLERGYYGYTF. CDR3 DNA sequence: TGTGCCAGCAGCTTAGAGAGGGGGTACTATGGCTACACCTTC.